This TCR beta chain was identified in a study of technical replicates of blood from a handful of donors. V shed 1 base, J shed 0 bases, and the junction held 9 bases outside the gene matches. Germline CDR1 reads MNHNS; CDR2 reads SASEGT. This CDR3 has 17 residues. Profiled with immunoSEQ multiplex PCR; TCRdb holds only in-frame clones, not every one. The sample has 100,000 or so clones, roughly 96% seen once. What was sequenced was T cells isolated from PBMCs. The TCR was taken from a human donor in good health. The chain employs TRBV6-1 and TRBJ2-7; 7 bases align to TRBD2. This CDR3 is CASSEGRLADLSYEQYF. For the CDR3, the DNA is TGTGCCAGCAGTGAAGGGCGCCTAGCGGACCTCTCCTACGAGCAGTACTTC.